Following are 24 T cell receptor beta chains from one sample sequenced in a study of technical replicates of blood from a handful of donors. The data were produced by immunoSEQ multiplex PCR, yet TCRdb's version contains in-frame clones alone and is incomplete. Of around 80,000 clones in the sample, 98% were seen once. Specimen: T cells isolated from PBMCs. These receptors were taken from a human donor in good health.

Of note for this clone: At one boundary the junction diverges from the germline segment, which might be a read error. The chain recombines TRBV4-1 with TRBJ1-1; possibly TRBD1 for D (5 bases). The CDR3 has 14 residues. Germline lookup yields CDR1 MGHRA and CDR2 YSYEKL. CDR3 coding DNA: TGCGCCAGCACCCAAGTCAGGGAGGACACTGAAGCTTTCTTT. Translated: CASTQVREDTEAFF.

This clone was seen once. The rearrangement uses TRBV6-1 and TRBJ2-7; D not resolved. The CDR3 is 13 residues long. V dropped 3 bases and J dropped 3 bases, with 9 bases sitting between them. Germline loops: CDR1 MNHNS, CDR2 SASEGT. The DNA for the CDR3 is TGTGCCAGCAGTGACTTGAACTTCTACGAGCAGTACTTC. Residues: CASSDLNFYEQYF.

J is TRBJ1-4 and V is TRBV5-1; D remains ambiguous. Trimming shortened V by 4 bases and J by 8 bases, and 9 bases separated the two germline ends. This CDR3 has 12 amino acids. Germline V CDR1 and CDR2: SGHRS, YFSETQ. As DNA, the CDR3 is TGCGCCAGCAGCCTGACGGGGGAAAAACTGTTTTTT. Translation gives CASSLTGEKLFF.

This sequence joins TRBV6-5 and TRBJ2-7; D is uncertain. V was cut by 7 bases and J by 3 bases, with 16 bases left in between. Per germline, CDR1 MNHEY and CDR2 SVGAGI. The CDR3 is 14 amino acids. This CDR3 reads CASTKGPRDYEQYF. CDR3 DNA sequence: TGTGCCAGCACCAAAGGCCCTAGAGACTACGAGCAGTACTTC.

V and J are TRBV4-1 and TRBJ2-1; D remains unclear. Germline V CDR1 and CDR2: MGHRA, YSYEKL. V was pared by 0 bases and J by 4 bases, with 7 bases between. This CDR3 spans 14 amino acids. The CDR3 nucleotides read TGCGCCAGCAGCCAAGATAACGGGTACAATGAGCAGTTCTTC. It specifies CASSQDNGYNEQFF.

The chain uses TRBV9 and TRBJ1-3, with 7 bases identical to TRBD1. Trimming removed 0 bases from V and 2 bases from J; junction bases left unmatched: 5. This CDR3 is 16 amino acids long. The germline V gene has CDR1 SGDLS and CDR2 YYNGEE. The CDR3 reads CASSVALGGAGNTIYF. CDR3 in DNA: TGTGCCAGCAGCGTAGCGTTAGGGGGCGCTGGAAACACCATATATTTT.

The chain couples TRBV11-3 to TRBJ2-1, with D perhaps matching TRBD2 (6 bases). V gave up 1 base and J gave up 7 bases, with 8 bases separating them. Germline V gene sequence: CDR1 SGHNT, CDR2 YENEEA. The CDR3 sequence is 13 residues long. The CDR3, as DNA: TGTGCCAGCAGCTTAGCTCTAGCGAATGAGCAGTTCTTC. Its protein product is CASSLALANEQFF.

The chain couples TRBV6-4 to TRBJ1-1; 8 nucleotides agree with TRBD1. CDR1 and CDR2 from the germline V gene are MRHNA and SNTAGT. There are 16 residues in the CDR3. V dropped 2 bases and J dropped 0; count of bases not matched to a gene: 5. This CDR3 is CASSDNPGGMNTEAFF. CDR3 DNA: TGTGCCAGCAGTGACAATCCAGGGGGCATGAACACTGAAGCTTTCTTT.

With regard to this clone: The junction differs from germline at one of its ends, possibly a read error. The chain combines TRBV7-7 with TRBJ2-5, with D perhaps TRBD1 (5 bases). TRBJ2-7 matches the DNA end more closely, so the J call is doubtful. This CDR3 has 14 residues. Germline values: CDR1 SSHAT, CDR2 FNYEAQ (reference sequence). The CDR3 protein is CASSLGVDTYEQYF. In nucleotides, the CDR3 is TGTGCTAGCAGCTTAGGTGTGGACACCTACGAGCAGTACTTC.

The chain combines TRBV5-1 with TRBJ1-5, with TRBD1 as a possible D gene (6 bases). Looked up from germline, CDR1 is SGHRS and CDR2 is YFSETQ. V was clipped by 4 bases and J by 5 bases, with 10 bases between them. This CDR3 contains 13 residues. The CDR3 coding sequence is TGCGCCAGCAGCAGGGGGTTTGATCAGCCCCAGCATTTT. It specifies CASSRGFDQPQHF.

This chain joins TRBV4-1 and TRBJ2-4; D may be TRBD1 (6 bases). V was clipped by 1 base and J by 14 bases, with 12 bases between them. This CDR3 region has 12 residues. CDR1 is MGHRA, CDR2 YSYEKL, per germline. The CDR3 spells CASSQVRDIKYF. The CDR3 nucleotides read TGCGCCAGCAGCCAAGTTCGGGACATCAAGTACTTC.

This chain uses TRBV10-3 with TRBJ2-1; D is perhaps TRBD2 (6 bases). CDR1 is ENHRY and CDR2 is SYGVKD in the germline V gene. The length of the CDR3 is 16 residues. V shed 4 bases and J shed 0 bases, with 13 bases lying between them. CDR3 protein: CAISGMGGGSYNEQFF. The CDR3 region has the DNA TGTGCCATCAGTGGAATGGGGGGAGGCTCCTACAATGAGCAGTTCTTC.

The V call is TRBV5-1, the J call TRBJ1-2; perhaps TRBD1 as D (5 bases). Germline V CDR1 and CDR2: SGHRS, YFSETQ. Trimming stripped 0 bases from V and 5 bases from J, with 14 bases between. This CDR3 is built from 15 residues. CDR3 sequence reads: CASSLVARAGYGYTF. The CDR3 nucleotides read TGCGCCAGCAGCTTGGTGGCCAGGGCTGGGTATGGCTACACCTTC.

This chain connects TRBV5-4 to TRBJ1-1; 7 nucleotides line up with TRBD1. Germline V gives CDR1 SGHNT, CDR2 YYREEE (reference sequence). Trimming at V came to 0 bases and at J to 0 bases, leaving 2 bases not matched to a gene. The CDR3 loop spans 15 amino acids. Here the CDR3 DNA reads TGTGCCAGCAGCTTGGGAGGGGGCATGAACACTGAAGCTTTCTTT. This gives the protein CASSLGGGMNTEAFF.

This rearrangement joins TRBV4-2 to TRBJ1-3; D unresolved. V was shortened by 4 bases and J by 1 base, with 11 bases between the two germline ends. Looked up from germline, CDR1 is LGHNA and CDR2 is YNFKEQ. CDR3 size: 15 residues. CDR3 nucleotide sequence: TGTGCCAGCAGCCCCGCCCCAGGTTCTGGAAACACCATATATTTT. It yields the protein CASSPAPGSGNTIYF.

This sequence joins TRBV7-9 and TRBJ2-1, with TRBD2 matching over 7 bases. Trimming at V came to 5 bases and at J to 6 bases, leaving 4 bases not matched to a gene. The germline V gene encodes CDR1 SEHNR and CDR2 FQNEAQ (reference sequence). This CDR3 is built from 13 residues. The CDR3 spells CASSQLASNEQFF. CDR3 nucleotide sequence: TGTGCCAGCAGCCAACTAGCGAGCAATGAGCAGTTCTTC.

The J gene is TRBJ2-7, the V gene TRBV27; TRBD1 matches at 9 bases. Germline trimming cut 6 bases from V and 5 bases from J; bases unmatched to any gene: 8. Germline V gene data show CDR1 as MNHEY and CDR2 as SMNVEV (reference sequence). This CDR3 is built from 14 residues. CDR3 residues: CASSADRGTDEQYF. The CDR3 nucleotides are TGTGCCAGCAGCGCGGACAGGGGTACGGACGAGCAGTACTTC.

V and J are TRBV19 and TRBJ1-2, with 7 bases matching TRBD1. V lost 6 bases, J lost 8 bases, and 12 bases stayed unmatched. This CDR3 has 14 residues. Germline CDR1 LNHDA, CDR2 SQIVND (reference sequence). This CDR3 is CASSRLDRRGGYTF. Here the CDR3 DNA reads TGTGCCAGTAGCAGACTGGACAGGCGTGGGGGCTACACCTTC.

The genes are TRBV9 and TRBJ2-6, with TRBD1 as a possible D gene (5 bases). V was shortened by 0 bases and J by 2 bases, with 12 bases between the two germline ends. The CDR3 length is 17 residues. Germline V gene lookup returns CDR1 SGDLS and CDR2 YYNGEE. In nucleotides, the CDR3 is TGTGCCAGCAGCGTAGCTACCCAGGGAACTGGGGCCAACGTCCTGACTTTC. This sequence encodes CASSVATQGTGANVLTF.

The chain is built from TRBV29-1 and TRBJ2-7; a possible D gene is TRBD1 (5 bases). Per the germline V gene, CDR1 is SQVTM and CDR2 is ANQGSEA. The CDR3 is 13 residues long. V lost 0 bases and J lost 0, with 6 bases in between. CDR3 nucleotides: TGCAGCGTTGAAGACAGGGACTCCTACGAGCAGTACTTC. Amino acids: CSVEDRDSYEQYF.

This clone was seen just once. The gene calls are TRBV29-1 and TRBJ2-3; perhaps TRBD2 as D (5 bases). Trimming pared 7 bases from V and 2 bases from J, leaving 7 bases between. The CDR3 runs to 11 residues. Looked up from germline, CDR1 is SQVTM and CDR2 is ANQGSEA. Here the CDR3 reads CSGTLTDTQYF. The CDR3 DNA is TGCAGCGGGACTCTCACAGATACGCAGTATTTT.

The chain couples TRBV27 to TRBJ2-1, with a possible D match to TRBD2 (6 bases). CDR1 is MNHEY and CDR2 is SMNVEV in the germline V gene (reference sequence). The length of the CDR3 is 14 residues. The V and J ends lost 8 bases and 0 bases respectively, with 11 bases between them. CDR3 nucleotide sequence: TGTGCCAGCCGAGATAGCGGCTCCTACAATGAGCAGTTCTTC. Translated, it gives CASRDSGSYNEQFF.

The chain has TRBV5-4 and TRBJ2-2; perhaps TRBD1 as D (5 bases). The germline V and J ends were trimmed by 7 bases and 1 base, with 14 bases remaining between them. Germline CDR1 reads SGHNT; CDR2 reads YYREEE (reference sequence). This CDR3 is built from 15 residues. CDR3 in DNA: TGTGCCAGCTCCAGGGCAGGTGTGAACACCGGGGAGCTGTTTTTT. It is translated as CASSRAGVNTGELFF.

The CDR3 DNA is TGTGCCAGCTCCCTGATGGGACAGGGCCTGTTTTTT. Translation: CASSLMGQGLFF. J is TRBJ1-4 and V is TRBV18; 9 bases are shared with TRBD1. The CDR3 has 12 amino acids. V dropped 6 bases and J dropped 14; count of bases not matched to a gene: 7. Germline V gene sequence: CDR1 KGHSH, CDR2 LQKENI.